This TCR beta chain was obtained from a study of human T cells and chemical hapten exposure. The time point: patch test 3, about 24 weeks after DPC sensitization. Described treatment: therapeutic diphenylcyclopropenone sensitization with weekly scalp DPC. TCRdb independently ran MiXCR on the RACE reads; one entry per CDR3 protein. The data hold roughly 62,000 distinct CDR3 sequences, with 9.5% to 15% observed a single time. The CDR3 has 13 residues. The V segment lost 1 base and the J segment 9 bases; nucleotides outside the gene matches: 2. Germline-derived CDR1 and CDR2 are SGHDT and YYEEEE. This clonotype originated in a man between 25 and 39 years old with alopecia areata. Some clones in this sample may be carry-over from other donors' samples. The V gene is TRBV5-6, the J gene TRBJ2-1; 9 bases align to TRBD2. The sample was whole blood, taken in connection with sensitization to the hapten diphenylcyclopropenone (DPC). The CDR3 DNA follows: TGTGCCAGCAGCTTGTGGCGGGAGGGTGAGCAGTTCTTC. Translation gives CASSLWREGEQFF.